Listed here is a single T cell receptor beta chain. This record comes from a study of control samples from healthy donors and cancer patients. The germline V gene encodes CDR1 SGHVS and CDR2 FQNEAQ. Trimming at V came to 4 bases and at J to 8 bases, leaving 6 bases not matched to a gene. This CDR3 is built from 14 residues. TCRdb's table, derived via immunoSEQ multiplex PCR, lists solely in-frame clones and lacks some. This sample carries fewer than 200,000 clones, nearly 90% of them seen once, and the ten largest clones take roughly 1.5%. The sample consisted of blood. The chain links TRBV7-8 to TRBJ1-4; 8 bases match TRBD1. The sequence came from a woman in her forties or fifties in good health. DNA for the CDR3: TGTGCCAGCAGCTCCTCAGGGGGCGCAGAAAAACTGTTTTTT. This encodes CASSSSGGAEKLFF. The full variable domain, its missing parts supplied by reference TRBV7-8 and TRBJ1-4, is GAGVSQSPRYKVAKRGQDVALRCDPISGHVSLFWYQQALGQGPEFLTYFQNEAQLDKSGLPSDRFFAERPEGSVSTLKIQRTQQEDSAVYLCASSSSGGAEKLFFGSGTQLSVL.